This T cell receptor (beta chain) was profiled in a study of T cells in Graves' hyperthyroidism and ophthalmopathy. The study collected blood at first hyperthyroidism diagnosis, before any ophthalmopathy symptoms arose. This clonotype was seen many times. The CDR3 loop spans 14 amino acids. V was shortened by 4 bases and J by 8 bases, with 16 bases between the two germline ends. From germline, CDR1 is MNHNS and CDR2 SASEGT. Amplification yielded TCR beta CDR3 regions, with RNA transcripts as the source. TCR CDR3 regions were first amplified by RT-PCR with HTBI primers. MiXCR was run by TCRdb on the multiplex PCR reads, yielding one entry per CDR3 protein. The sample has some 250,000 distinct CDR3 sequences; roughly 15% are singletons.

The sequencing sample was made of blood. The chain recombines TRBV6-1 with TRBJ2-3, with D perhaps matching TRBD2 (6 bases). This TCR derives from a woman between 40 and 50 years old with Graves' hyperthyroidism that later progressed to Graves' ophthalmopathy. For the CDR3, the DNA is TGTGCCAGCAGTGTCAGCGGTCAGGAGGGTACGCAGTATTTT. Translation gives CASSVSGQEGTQYF.